This T cell receptor (beta chain) was captured by sequencing in a study of cytomegalovirus exposure and HLA in healthy donors. PCR involved 60 Vbeta and 13 Jbeta primers. Only in-frame clones appear in the TCRdb table, and some are missing; sequencing was by immunoSEQ multiplex PCR. The repertoire holds about 120,000 clones, with roughly 80% as singletons. General study results and limits: Sequences of the TCR beta chain were said to predict the HLA-A and HLA-B alleles of most subjects accurately. HLA restriction was apparent for most CMV-associated TCR beta chains in a later analysis. Per a prior analysis, the majority of TCR beta V segments were productive roughly 90% or roughly 30% of the time.

The germline V gene has CDR1 SGHNT and CDR2 YYREEE (reference sequence). The V segment lost 2 bases and the J segment 5 bases; nucleotides outside the gene matches: 13. The CDR3 consists of 17 residues. Notes on this clone: The antigen is unknown.

The source material was PBMCs. The clonotype was recovered from a male donor in good health and CMV-seronegative. V is TRBV5-4 and J is TRBJ2-7; 10 nucleotides line up with TRBD2. The CDR3 region has the DNA TGTGCCAGCAGCTTTAAGCGGGGGGGCTCGTGTGGCGACGAGCAGTACTTC. Its translation is CASSFKRGGSCGDEQYF.